This T cell receptor beta chain was sequenced in a study of identical twins. TCRdb ran MiXCR on the 5' RACE reads and lists one entry per CDR3 protein. The sample yields about 200,000 distinct CDR3 sequences, over 9.5% seen once. The donor group consisted entirely of healthy Caucasians. The CDR3 extends over 14 amino acids. Trimming took off 5 bases at V and 0 bases at J, with 11 bases between the two ends. Germline V gene data show CDR1 as MNHEY and CDR2 as SMNVEV (reference sequence). This clonotype was detected many times. Sequenced material: memory T cells sorted from blood. The V call is TRBV27, the J call TRBJ2-7; TRBD1 is a possible D gene (6 bases). This receptor was obtained from a man aged 45-60 years in good health. The CDR3 coding sequence is TGTGCCAGCAGTGCCCGGGACATCTCCTACGAGCAGTACTTC. Amino acid sequence: CASSARDISYEQYF.